This T cell receptor (beta chain) was found in a study of T cells after posttransplantation cyclophosphamide (dated by TCRdb to the mid-2010s). For the wider study: Using TRB sequencing, the study followed how the T cell repertoire rebuilt after myeloablative bone marrow transplantation with posttransplantation cyclophosphamide given as GVHD prophylaxis. Antigen receptor sequencing covered samples from roughly 40 PTCy-treated patients and 16 of their related bone marrow donors. Up to 3 additional blood samples from 2 to 5.2 years after transplant were also TRB-sequenced in 3 patients, as was pretransplant blood from a handful of patients. TRA and TRB clonality were tightly correlated in 9 or 10 samples, so subsequent TCR analyses focused on TRB only. TRB sequencing was performed on blood from all 35 or so PTCy patients with 1-year posttransplant specimens. Public TRB sequences were checked against a database of over 3,500 sequences associated with responses to pathogens, tumor antigens, self-antigens and alloantigens. Study-wide conclusions, independent of this receptor: Across about 40 patients, TRB clonality was highly associated with recipient CMV seropositivity and CMV reactivation, and PTCy diversity was similar to diversity in CNI/methotrexate controls. At 1-2 months, donor-recipient similarity was low but rose over the first year, and the later blood repertoires were often dominated by donor CD8+ memory clones. The TRB repertoires of T cells infiltrating skin or GI tract showed only limited overlap with the TRB repertoires of T cells in blood.

Genomic DNA was the input for TRB sequencing, which was run either with the immunoSEQ assay at survey resolution or with the hsTCRB kit. Under the source paper's analysis protocol: The immunoSEQ software handled the initial read processing, while the LymphoSeq R package was used for the repertoire analyses. Clonality was computed as 1 minus normalized Shannon entropy, and a Gini coefficient was also calculated for each TRB dataset. Phenotypes of unsorted samples were inferred by mapping TRB sequences from sorted subsets of the recipient or donor onto the same recipient's unsorted samples. Held by TCRdb, this immuneACCESS table contains in-frame sequences only and omits some clones. Under half of the omission traces to an unresolved V gene where checked; the cause of the rest is unknown. The DNA was the basis for D and trimming; V, J and clone size are from that table. For this sample the table gives about 66,000 clones, of which just under 95% were detected only once. Roughly 2.9% of the sample is held by the ten biggest clonotypes.

The CDR3 spans 13 residues, from the cysteine through the phenylalanine. CDR3 DNA is the only sequence kept; it has 39 bases, read in frame from the first base. CDR1 and CDR2 were assigned from the germline V gene as SQVTM and ANQGSEA. The junction shows trimming of 3 bases on V and 4 bases on J, and the gene matches do not reach 3 bases of it. Related bone marrow donors provided peripheral blood samples on the day of marrow donation. Peripheral blood and bone marrow mononuclear cells were isolated by Ficoll-Hypaque density centrifugation and cryopreserved. In the case of this clone: It lacks a known antigen. No base-level quality is on record; no much larger clone is a single base apart.

The sequenced sample was PBMCs. This chain joins TRBV29-1 to TRBJ1-2, and 9 bases in between align with TRBD1. The TCR originated in a woman younger than 45 in good health and a related stem cell transplant donor. The CDR3 in this case is CSVEMGQGYGYTF. Here is the DNA: TGCAGCGTTGAGATGGGACAGGGCTATGGCTACACCTTC.